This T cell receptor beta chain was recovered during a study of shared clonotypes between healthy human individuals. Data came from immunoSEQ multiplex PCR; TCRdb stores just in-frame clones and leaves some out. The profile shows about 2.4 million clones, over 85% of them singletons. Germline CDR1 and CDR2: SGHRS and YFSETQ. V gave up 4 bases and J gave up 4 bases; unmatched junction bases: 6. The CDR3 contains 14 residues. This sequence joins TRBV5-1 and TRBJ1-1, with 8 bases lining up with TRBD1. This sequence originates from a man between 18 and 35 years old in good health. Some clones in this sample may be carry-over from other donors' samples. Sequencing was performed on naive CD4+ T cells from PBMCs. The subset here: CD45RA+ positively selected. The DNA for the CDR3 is TGCGCCAGCAGCGACGTGACAGGGGTCACTGAAGCTTTCTTT. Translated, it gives CASSDVTGVTEAFF.